This TCR beta chain was captured in a study of T cells in Graves' hyperthyroidism and ophthalmopathy. In the study overall: Peripheral blood was collected at initial diagnosis, before any treatment.

Criteria for exclusion of patients were uncontrolled infection, other autoimmune disease, pregnancy or lactation. Diagnosis relied on clinical symptoms, serum thyroxine and TRAb, thyroid ultrasound and orbital computed tomography. RNA transcripts yielded amplified TCR beta CDR3 regions. HTBI primers were the set used in a first-round RT-PCR of the TCR CDR3. TCRdb reprocessed the multiplex PCR reads with MiXCR, giving one entry per CDR3 protein. There are 700,000 to 850,000 distinct CDR3 sequences in the sample; about 35% occur only once, and roughly 30% lies in the top ten. This CDR3 is 13 amino acids long. CDR1 is MNHEY and CDR2 is SMNVEV in the germline V gene (reference sequence). V was pared by 7 bases and J by 9 bases, with 13 bases between. Study-wide findings and caveats: Among clonotypes expanded in thyroid above 0.001, most were also found in blood.

Notes on this clonotype: Its antigen is as yet unknown.

Sample: blood. This sequence originates from a woman aged 40 to 50 with Graves' hyperthyroidism. The chain couples TRBV27 to TRBJ1-6; no definite D call. CDR3 amino acids: CASKMANSSPLHF. The CDR3, as DNA: TGTGCCAGCAAGATGGCTAATAGTTCACCCCTCCACTTT.